This T cell receptor (beta chain) appears in the sequencing data of a study of T cell responses to AZD1222 COVID-19 vaccine. Findings and limits, study-wide: White British people made up most donors, females outnumbered males, and clonal diversity was possibly underestimated.

Concerning this clone: Its specificity is not known.

The repertoire was sequenced with immunoSEQ multiplex PCR; TCRdb's copy has only in-frame clones and lacks some. In the table there are 90,000 to 150,000 clones, roughly 90% of which are singletons. The germline gives CDR1 LNHDA, CDR2 SQIVND (reference sequence). V trimming: 1 base; J trimming: 1 base; junction bases outside the gene matches: 3. This CDR3 spans 15 amino acids. This TCR was sampled from an adult in good health. This sequence joins TRBV19 and TRBJ2-7; 8 positions match TRBD1. The material sequenced was peripheral blood, taken on day 0 of AZD1222 vaccination. CDR3 residues: CASSIGHRGSYEQYF. The CDR3 region has the DNA TGTGCCAGTAGTATAGGACACAGGGGGTCCTACGAGCAGTACTTC. The full variable domain, completed using reference TRBV19 and TRBJ2-7, is DGGITQSPKYLFRKEGQNVTLSCEQNLNHDAMYWYRQDPGQGLRLIYYSQIVNDFQKGDIAEGYSVSREKKESFPLTVTSAQKNPTAFYLCASSIGHRGSYEQYFGPGTRLTVT.